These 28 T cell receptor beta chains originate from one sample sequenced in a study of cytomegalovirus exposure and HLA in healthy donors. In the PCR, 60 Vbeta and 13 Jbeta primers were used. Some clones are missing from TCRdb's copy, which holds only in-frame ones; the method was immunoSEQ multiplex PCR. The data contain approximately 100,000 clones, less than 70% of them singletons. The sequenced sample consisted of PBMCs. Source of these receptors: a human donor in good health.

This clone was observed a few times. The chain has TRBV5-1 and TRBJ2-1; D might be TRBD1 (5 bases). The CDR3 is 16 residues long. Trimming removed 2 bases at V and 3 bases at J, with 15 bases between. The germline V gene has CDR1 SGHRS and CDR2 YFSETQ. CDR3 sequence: CASSFGARTLYNEQFF. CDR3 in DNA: TGCGCCAGCAGCTTTGGGGCAAGGACACTCTACAATGAGCAGTTCTTC.

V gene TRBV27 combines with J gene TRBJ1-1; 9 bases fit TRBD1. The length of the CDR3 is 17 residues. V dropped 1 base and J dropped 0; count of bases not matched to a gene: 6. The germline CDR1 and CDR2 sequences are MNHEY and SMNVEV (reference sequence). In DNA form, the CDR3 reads TGTGCCAGCAGTTTATATTCCGGGACAGGGATGAACACTGAAGCTTTCTTT. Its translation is CASSLYSGTGMNTEAFF.

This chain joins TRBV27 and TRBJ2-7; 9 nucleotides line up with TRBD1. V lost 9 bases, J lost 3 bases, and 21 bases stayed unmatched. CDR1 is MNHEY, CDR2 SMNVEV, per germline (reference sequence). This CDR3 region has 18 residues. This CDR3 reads CASTTAGGGTGRRYEQYF. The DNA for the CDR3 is TGTGCCAGTACCACAGCTGGCGGAGGGACAGGGCGCCGCTACGAGCAGTACTTC.

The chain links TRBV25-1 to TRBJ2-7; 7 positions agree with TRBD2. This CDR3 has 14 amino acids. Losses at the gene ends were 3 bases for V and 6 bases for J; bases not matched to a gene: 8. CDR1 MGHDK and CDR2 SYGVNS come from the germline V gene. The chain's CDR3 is CASSDGGYAGEQYF. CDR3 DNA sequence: TGTGCCAGCAGTGACGGGGGGTACGCAGGCGAGCAGTACTTC.

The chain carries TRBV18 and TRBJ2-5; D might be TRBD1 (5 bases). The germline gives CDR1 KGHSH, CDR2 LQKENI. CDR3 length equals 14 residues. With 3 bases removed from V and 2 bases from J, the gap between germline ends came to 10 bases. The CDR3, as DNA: TGTGCCAGCTCACCCGGTAACAGGCAAGAGACCCAGTACTTC. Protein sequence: CASSPGNRQETQYF.

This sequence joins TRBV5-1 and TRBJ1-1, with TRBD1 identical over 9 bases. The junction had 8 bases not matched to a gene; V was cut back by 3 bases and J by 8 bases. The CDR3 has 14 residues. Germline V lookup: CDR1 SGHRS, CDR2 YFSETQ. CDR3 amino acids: CASSSGQGVKEAFF. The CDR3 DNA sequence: TGCGCCAGCAGCTCGGGACAGGGAGTAAAAGAAGCTTTCTTT.

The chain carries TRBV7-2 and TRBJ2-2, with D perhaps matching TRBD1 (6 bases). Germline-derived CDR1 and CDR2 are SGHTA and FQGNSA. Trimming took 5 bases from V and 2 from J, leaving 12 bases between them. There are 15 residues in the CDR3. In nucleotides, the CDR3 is TGTGCCAGCAGCCAACTACAGGGAAACACCGGGGAGCTGTTTTTT. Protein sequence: CASSQLQGNTGELFF.

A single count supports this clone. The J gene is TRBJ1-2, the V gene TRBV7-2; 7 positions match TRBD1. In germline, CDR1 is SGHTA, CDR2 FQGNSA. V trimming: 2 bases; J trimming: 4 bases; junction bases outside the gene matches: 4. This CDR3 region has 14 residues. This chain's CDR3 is CASSLRSGGYGYTF. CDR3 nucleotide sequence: TGTGCCAGCAGCTTAAGGTCAGGGGGCTATGGCTACACCTTC.

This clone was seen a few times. As DNA, the CDR3 is TGTGCCAGCAGCACCCGTTTCCTAGCTTCAGATACGCAGTATTTT. Translated, it gives CASSTRFLASDTQYF. V usage is TRBV9 and J usage is TRBJ2-3, with D perhaps matching TRBD2 (5 bases). Germline V gives CDR1 SGDLS, CDR2 YYNGEE. CDR3 length equals 15 residues. V gave up 4 bases and J gave up 4 bases, with 16 bases separating them.

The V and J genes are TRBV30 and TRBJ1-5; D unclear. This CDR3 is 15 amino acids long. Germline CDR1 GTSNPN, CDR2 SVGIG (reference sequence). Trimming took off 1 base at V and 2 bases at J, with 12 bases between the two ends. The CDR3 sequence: CAWSGPGGGNQPQHF. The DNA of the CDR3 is TGTGCCTGGAGTGGGCCGGGCGGGGGCAATCAGCCCCAGCATTTT.

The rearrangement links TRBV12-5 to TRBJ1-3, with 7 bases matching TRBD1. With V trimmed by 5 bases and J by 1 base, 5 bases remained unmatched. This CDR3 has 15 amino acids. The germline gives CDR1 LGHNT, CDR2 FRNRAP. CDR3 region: CASGPGQLSGNTIYF. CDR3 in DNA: TGTGCTAGTGGTCCGGGACAGTTATCTGGAAACACCATATATTTT.

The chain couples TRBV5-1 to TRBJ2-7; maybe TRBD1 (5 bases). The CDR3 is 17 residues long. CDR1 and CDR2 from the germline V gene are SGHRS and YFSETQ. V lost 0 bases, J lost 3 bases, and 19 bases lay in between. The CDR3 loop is CASSLGQTANENYEQYF. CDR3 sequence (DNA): TGCGCCAGCAGCTTGGGACAGACAGCGAACGAGAACTACGAGCAGTACTTC.

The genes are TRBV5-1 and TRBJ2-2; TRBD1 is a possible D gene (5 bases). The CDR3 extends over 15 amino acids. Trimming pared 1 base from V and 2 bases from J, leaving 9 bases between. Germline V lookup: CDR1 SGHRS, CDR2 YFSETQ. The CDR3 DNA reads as TGCGCCAGCAGCTTGAATGACAGAAACACCGGGGAGCTGTTTTTT. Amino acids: CASSLNDRNTGELFF.

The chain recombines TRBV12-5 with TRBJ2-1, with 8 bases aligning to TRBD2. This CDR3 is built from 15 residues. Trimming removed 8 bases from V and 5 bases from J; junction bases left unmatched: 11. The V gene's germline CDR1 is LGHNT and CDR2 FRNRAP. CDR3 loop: CASRLSGGPNNEQFF. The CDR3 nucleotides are TGTGCTAGTAGGCTTTCGGGGGGGCCAAACAATGAGCAGTTCTTC. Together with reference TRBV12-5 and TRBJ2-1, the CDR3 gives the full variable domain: DARVTQTPRHKVTEMGQEVTMRCQPILGHNTVFWYRQTMMQGLELLAYFRNRAPLDDSGMPKDRFSAEMPDATLATLKIQPSEPRDSAVYFCASRLSGGPNNEQFFGPGTRLTVL.

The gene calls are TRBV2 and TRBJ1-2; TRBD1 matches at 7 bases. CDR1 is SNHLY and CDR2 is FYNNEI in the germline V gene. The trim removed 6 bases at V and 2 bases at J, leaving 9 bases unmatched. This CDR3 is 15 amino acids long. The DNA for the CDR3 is TGTGCCAGCAGGGGGACAGTAGGGGCAAACTATGGCTACACCTTC. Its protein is CASRGTVGANYGYTF. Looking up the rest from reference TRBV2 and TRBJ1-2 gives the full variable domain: EPEVTQTPSHQVTQMGQEVILRCVPISNHLYFYWYRQILGQKVEFLVSFYNNEISEKSEIFDDQFSVERPDGSNFTLKIRSTKLEDSAMYFCASRGTVGANYGYTFGSGTRLTVV.

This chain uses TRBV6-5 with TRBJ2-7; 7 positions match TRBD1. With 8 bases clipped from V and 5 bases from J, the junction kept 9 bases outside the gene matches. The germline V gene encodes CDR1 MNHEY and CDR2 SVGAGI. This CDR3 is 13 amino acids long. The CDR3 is CASLDRVSDEQYF. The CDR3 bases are TGTGCCAGCCTTGACAGGGTGTCCGACGAGCAGTACTTC.

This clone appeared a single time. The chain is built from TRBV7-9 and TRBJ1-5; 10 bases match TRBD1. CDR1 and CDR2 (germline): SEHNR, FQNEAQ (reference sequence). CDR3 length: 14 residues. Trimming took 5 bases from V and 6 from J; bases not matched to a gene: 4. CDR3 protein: CASSTGQGVQPQHF. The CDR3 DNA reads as TGTGCCAGCAGCACAGGACAGGGGGTTCAGCCCCAGCATTTT. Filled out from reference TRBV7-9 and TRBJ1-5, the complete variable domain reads DTGVSQNPRHKITKRGQNVTFRCDPISEHNRLYWYRQTLGQGPEFLTYFQNEAQLEKSRLLSDRFSAERPKGSFSTLEIQRTEQGDSAMYLCASSTGQGVQPQHFGDGTRLSIL.

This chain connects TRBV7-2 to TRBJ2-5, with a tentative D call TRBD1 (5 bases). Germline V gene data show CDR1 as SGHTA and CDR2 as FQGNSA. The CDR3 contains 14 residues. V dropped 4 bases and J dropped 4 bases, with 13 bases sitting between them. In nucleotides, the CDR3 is TGTGCCAGCAGCTCCAGGGTATTAAGAGAGACCCAGTACTTC. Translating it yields CASSSRVLRETQYF.

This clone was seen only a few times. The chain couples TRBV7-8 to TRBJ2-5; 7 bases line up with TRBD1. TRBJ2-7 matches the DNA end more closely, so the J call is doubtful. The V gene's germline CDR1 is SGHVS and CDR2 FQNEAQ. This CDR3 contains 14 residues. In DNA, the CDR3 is TGTGCCAGCAGCTTAAGCGACAGGGCTGTCGAGCAGTACTTC. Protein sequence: CASSLSDRAVEQYF.

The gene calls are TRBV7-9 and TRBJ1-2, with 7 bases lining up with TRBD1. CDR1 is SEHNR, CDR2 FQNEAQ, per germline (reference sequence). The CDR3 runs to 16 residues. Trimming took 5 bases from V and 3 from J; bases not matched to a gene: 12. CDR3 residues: CASSLSGGGQDYGYTF. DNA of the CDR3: TGTGCCAGCAGCCTTAGTGGGGGCGGACAGGACTATGGCTACACCTTC.

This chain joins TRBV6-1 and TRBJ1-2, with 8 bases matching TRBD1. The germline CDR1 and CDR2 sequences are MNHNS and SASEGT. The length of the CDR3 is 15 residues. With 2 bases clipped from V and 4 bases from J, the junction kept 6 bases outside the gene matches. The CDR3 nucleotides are TGTGCCAGCAGTGAAAGGAGGACAGGGAGCTATGGCTACACCTTC. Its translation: CASSERRTGSYGYTF.

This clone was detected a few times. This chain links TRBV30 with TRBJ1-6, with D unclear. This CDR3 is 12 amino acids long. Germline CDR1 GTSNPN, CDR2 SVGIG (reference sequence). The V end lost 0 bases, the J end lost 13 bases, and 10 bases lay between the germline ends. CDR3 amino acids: CAWSVLSKPLHF. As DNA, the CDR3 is TGTGCCTGGAGTGTGCTCAGTAAGCCCCTCCACTTT. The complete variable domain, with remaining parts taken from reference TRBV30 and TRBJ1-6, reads SQTIHQWPATLVQPVGSPLSLECTVEGTSNPNLYWYRQAAGRGLQLLFYSVGIGQISSEVPQNLSASRPQDRQFILSSKKLLLSDSGFYLCAWSVLSKPLHFGNGTRLTVT.

As DNA, the CDR3 is TGTGCCATCAGTAGACAGACAGGGTCCCAAGAGACCCAGTACTTC. Translation: CAISRQTGSQETQYF. The chain employs TRBV10-3 and TRBJ2-5, with TRBD1 matching 7 bases. Germline values: CDR1 ENHRY, CDR2 SYGVKD. Germline trimming cut 5 bases from V and 1 base from J; bases unmatched to any gene: 7. The CDR3 has 15 residues.

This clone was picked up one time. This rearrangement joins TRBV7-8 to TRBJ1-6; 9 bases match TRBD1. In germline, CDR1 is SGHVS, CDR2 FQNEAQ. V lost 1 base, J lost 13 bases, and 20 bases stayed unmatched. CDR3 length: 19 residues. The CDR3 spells CASSLVHPNSGTGNFPLHF. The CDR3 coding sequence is TGTGCCAGCAGCTTAGTTCACCCCAACTCCGGGACAGGGAATTTTCCCCTCCACTTT.

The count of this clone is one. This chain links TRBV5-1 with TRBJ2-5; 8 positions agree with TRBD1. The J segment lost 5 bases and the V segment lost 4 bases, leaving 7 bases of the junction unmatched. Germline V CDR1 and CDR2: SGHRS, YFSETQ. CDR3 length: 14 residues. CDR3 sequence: CASSQNRGSETQYF. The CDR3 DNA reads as TGCGCCAGCAGCCAAAACAGGGGGAGTGAGACCCAGTACTTC.

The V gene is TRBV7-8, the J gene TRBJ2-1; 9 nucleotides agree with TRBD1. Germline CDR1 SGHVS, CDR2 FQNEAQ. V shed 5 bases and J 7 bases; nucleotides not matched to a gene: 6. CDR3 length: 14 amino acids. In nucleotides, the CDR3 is TGTGCCAGCAGCCGCTTGACAGGGGGGAATGAGCAGTTCTTC. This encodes CASSRLTGGNEQFF.

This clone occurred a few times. This CDR3 is CASSFGIGGFSGNTIYF. As DNA, the CDR3 is TGTGCCAGCAGCTTTGGAATTGGGGGGTTCTCTGGAAACACCATATATTTT. The J gene is TRBJ1-3, the V gene TRBV13; D possibly corresponds to TRBD1 (5 bases). Trimming took off 3 bases at V and 0 bases at J, with 15 bases between the two ends. The CDR3 loop spans 17 amino acids. Germline V gene data show CDR1 as PRHDT and CDR2 as FYEKMQ (reference sequence).

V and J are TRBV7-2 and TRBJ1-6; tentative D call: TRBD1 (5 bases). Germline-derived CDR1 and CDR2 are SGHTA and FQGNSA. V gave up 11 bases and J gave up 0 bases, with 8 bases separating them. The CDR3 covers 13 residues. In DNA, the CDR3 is TGTGCCGTCGGGGGCTCCTATAATTCACCCCTCCACTTT. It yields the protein CAVGGSYNSPLHF.